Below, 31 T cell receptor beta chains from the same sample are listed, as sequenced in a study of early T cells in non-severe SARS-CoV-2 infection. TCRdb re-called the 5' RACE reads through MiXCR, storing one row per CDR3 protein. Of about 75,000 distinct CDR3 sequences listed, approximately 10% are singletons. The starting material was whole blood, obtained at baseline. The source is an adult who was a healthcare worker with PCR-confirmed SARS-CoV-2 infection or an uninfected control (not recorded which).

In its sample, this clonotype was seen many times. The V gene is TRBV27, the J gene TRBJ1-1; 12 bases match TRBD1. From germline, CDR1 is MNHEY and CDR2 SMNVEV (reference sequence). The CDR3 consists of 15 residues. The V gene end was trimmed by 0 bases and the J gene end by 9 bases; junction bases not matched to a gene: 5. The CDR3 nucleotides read TGTGCCAGCAGTTTATCTCCCGGGACAGGGGGCCAAGCTTTCTTT. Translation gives CASSLSPGTGGQAFF.

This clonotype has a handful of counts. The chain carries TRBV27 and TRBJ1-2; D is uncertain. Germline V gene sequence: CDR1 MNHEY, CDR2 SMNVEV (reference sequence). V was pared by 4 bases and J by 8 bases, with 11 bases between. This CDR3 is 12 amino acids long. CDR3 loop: CASSSGSGGYTF. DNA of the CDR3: TGTGCCAGCAGTTCCGGATCGGGGGGCTACACCTTC.

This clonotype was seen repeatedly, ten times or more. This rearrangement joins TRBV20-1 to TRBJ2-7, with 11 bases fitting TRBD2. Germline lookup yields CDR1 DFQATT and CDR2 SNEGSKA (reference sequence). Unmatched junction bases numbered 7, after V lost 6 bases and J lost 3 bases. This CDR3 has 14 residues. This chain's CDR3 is CSAYPSGGHYEQYF. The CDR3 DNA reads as TGCAGTGCCTACCCTAGCGGGGGGCACTACGAGCAGTACTTC.

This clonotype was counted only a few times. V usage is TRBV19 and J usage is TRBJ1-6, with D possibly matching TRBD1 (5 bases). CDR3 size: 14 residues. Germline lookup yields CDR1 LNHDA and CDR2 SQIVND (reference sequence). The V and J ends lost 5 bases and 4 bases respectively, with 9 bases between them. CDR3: CASSPGQYNSPLHF. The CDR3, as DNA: TGTGCCAGTAGTCCAGGGCAGTATAATTCACCCCTCCACTTT.

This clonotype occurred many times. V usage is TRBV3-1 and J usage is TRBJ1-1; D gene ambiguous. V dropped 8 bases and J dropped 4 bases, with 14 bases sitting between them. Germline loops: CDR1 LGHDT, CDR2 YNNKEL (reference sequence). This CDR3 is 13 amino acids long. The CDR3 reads CASAALTTTEAFF. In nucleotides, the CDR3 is TGTGCCAGCGCGGCGCTTACGACCACTGAAGCTTTCTTT.

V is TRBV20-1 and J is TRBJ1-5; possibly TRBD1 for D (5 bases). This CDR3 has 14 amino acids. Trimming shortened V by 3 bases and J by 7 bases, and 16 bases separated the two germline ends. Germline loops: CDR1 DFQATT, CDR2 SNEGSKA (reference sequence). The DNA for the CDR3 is TGCAGTGCTAGGGGGGGAGGTTCCCTCCAGCCCCAGCATTTT. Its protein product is CSARGGGSLQPQHF.

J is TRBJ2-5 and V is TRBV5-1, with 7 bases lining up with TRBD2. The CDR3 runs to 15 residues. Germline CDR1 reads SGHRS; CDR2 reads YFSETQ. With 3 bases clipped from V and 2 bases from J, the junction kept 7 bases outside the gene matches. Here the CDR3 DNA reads TGCGCCAGCAGCTCGGGACTAAGAGTACAAGAGACCCAGTACTTC. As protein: CASSSGLRVQETQYF.

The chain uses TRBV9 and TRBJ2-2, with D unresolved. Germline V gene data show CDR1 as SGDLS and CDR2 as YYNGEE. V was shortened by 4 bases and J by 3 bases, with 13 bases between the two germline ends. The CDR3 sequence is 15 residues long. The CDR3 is CASSTRQEYTGELFF. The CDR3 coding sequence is TGTGCCAGCAGCACACGACAAGAATACACCGGGGAGCTGTTTTTT.

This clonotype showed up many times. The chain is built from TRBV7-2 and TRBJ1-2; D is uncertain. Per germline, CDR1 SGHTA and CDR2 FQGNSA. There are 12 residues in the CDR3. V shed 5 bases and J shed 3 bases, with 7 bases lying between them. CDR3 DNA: TGTGCCAGCAGCGTAAACCACTATGGCTACACCTTC. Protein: CASSVNHYGYTF.

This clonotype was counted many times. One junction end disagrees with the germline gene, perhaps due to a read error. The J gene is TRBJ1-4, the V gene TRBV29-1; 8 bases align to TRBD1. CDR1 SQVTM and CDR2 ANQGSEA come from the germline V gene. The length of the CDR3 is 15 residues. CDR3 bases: TGCAGCGTTAAAGACAGGGGAACCACTAATGAAAAACTGTTTTTT. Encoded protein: CSVKDRGTTNEKLFF.

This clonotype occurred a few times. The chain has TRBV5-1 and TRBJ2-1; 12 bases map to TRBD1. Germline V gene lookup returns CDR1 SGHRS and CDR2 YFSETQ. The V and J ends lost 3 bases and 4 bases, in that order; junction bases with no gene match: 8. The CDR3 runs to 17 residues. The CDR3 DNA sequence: TGCGCCAGCAGCTGGATCCAGGGACAGGGGGCTTACAATGAGCAGTTCTTC. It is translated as CASSWIQGQGAYNEQFF.

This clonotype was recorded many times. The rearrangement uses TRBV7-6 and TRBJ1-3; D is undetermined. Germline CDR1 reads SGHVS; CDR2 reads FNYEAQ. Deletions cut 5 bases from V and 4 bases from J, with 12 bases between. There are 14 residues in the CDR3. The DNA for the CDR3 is TGTGCCAGCAGCCTGACGGGGATCGGAAACACCATATATTTT. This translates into CASSLTGIGNTIYF.

CDR3 loop: CSVLEQGAYGSPLHF. As DNA, the CDR3 is TGCAGCGTTTTAGAACAGGGAGCTTATGGTTCACCCCTCCACTTT. The rearrangement uses TRBV29-1 and TRBJ1-6; perhaps TRBD1 as D (6 bases). V lost 5 bases, J lost 9 bases, and 20 bases lay in between. This CDR3 comprises 15 residues. Looked up from germline, CDR1 is SQVTM and CDR2 is ANQGSEA.

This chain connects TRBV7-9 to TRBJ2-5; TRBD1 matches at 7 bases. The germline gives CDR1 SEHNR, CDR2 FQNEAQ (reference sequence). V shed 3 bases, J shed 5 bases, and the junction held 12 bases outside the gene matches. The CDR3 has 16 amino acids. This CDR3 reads CASSLTGTAPRETQYF. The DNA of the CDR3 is TGTGCCAGCAGCTTGACTGGGACAGCCCCTAGGGAGACCCAGTACTTC.

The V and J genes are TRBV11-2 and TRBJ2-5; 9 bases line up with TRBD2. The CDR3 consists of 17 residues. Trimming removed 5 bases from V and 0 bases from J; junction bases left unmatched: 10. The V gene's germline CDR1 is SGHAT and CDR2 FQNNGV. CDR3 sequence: CASSPRNQRGDQETQYF. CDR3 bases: TGTGCCAGCAGCCCCCGGAACCAGCGGGGGGACCAAGAGACCCAGTACTTC.

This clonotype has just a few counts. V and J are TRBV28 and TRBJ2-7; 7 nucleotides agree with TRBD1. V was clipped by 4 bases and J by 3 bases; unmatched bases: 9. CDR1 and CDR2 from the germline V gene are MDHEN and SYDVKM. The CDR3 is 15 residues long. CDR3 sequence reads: CASSSSDRANYEQYF. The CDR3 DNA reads TGTGCCAGCAGTTCCTCCGACAGGGCTAACTACGAGCAGTACTTC. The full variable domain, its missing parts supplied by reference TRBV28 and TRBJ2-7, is DVKVTQSSRYLVKRTGEKVFLECVQDMDHENMFWYRQDPGLGLRLIYFSYDVKMKEKGDIPEGYSVSREKKERFSLILESASTNQTSMYLCASSSSDRANYEQYFGPGTRLTVT.

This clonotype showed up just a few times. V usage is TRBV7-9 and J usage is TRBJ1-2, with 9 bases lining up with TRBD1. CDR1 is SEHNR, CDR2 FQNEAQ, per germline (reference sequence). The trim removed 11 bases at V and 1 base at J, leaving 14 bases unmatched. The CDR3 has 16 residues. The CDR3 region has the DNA TGTGCCGCGAAAAGCCCCCGGACAGGGGTTAACTATGGCTACACCTTC. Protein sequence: CAAKSPRTGVNYGYTF.

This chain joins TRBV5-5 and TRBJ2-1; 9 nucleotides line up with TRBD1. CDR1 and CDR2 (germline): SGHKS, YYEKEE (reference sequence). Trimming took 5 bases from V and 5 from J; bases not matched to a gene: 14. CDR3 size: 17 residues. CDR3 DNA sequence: TGTGCCAGCAGTCCCGGGACAGGGCCGCGCGGGCACAATGAGCAGTTCTTC. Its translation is CASSPGTGPRGHNEQFF. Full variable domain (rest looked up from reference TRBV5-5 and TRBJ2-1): DAGVTQSPTHLIKTRGQQVTLRCSPISGHKSVSWYQQVLGQGPQFIFQYYEKEERGRGNFPDRFSARQFPNYSSELNVNALLLGDSALYLCASSPGTGPRGHNEQFFGPGTRLTVL.

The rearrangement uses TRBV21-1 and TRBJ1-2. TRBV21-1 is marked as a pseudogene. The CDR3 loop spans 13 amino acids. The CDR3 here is CASSRRANYGYTF. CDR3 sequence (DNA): TGTGCCAGCAGCCGTCGGGCTAACTATGGCTACACCTTC.

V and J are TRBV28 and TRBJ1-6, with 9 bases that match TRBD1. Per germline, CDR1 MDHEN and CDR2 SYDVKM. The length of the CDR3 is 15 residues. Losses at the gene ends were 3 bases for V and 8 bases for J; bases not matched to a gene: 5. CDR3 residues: CASSLLGQGDSPLHF. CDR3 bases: TGTGCCAGCAGTTTGTTGGGACAGGGCGATTCACCCCTCCACTTT.

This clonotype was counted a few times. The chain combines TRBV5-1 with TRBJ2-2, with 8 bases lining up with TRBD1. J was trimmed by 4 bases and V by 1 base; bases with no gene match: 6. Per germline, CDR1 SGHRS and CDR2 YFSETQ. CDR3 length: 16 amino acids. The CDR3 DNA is TGCGCCAGCAGCTTGCAGGGGGCCTTTGGCACCGGGGAGCTGTTTTTT. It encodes CASSLQGAFGTGELFF.

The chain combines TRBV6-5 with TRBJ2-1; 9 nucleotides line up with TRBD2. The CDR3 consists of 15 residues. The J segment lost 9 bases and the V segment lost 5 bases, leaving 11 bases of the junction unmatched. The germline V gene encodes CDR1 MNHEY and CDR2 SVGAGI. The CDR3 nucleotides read TGTGCCAGCAGTGCCGGGGGAGCGGGGGGCCTTGAGCAGTTCTTC. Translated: CASSAGGAGGLEQFF.

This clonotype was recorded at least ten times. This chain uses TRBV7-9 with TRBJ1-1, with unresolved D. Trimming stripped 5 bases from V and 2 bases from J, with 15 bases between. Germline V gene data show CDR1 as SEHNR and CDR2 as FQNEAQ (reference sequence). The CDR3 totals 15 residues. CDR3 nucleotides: TGTGCCAGCAGCCCCCCGAGAGGCTCAAACACTGAAGCTTTCTTT. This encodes CASSPPRGSNTEAFF.

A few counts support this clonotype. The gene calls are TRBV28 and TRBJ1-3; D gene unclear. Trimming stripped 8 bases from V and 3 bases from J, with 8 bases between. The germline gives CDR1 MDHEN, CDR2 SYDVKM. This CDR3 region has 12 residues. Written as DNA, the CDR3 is TGTGCCAGCGCGGGGTATGGAAACACCATATATTTT. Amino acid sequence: CASAGYGNTIYF.

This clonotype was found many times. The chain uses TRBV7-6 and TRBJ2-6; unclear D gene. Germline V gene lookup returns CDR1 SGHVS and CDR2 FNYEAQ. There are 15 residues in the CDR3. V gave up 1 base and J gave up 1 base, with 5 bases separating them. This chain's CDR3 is CASSLVASGANVLTF. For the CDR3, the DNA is TGTGCCAGCAGCTTAGTGGCTTCTGGGGCCAACGTCCTGACTTTC.

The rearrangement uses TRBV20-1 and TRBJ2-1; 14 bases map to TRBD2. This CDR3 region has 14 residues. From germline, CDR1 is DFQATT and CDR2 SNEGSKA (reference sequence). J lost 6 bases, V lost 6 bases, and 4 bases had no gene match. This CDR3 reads CSAPGLAGGNEQFF. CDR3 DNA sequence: TGCAGTGCGCCAGGACTAGCGGGGGGCAATGAGCAGTTCTTC.

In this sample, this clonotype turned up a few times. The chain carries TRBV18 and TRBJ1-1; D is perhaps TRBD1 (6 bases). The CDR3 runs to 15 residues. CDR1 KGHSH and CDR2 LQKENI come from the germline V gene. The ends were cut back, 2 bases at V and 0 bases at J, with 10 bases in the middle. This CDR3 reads CASSPDQGLNTEAFF. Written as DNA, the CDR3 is TGTGCCAGCTCACCAGACCAGGGGCTGAACACTGAAGCTTTCTTT.

CDR3 sequence (DNA): TGCAGTGCTAGAGACAGGGTCAAGATCTATGGCTACACCTTC. The encoded protein is CSARDRVKIYGYTF. The chain is built from TRBV20-1 and TRBJ1-2; TRBD1 is a possible D gene (5 bases). V lost 0 bases and J lost 4, with 12 bases in between. From germline, CDR1 is DFQATT and CDR2 SNEGSKA (reference sequence). The CDR3 is 14 amino acids.

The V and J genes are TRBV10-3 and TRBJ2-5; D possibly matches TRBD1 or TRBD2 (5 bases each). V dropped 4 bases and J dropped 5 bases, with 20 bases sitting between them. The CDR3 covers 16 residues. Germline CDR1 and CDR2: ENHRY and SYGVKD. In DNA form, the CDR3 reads TGTGCCATCAGTGGTGAGTGGGACCGGCCGGAGGAGACCCAGTACTTC. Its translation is CAISGEWDRPEETQYF.

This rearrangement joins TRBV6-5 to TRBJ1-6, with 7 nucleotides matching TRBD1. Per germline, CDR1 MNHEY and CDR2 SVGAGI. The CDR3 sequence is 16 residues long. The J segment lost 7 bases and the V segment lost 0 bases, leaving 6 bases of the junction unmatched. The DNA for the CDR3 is TGTGCCAGCAGTTACTCCCCGACAGGGCAAAATTCACCCCTCCACTTT. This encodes CASSYSPTGQNSPLHF.

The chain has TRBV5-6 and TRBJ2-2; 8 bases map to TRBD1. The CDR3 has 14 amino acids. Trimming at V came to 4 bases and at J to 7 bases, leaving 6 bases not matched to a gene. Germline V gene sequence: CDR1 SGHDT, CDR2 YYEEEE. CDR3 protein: CASSGDRGGGELFF. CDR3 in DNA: TGTGCCAGCAGCGGCGACAGGGGCGGCGGGGAGCTGTTTTTT.